These 8 T cell receptor beta chains originate from one sample sequenced in a study of Graves' ophthalmopathy and Graves' hyperthyroidism. As the template, RNA transcripts were used to amplify TCR beta CDR3 regions. HTBI primers primed a first-round RT-PCR, and a second-round multiplex PCR followed. TCRdb re-called the multiplex PCR reads with MiXCR, one entry per CDR3 protein. The data show over a million distinct CDR3 sequences, about 35% seen once. Input material: peripheral blood or thyroid tissue (not recorded which). The receptors shown here come from an adult man with Graves' hyperthyroidism.

In its sample, this clonotype was seen a few times. The V gene is TRBV7-9, the J gene TRBJ2-7; no firm D call. CDR3 size: 14 residues. The germline gives CDR1 SEHNR, CDR2 FQNEAQ (reference sequence). The V gene lost 5 bases and the J gene lost 0 bases, with 11 bases spanning the gap. The CDR3 spells CASSPHRSSYEQYF. The CDR3, as DNA: TGTGCCAGCAGCCCCCACAGAAGCTCCTACGAGCAGTACTTC.

This clonotype showed up just a few times. The gene calls are TRBV20-1 and TRBJ2-7; D could derive from TRBD1 or TRBD2 (6 bases each). Germline-derived CDR1 and CDR2 are DFQATT and SNEGSKA (reference sequence). Trimming cost V 0 bases and J 5 bases, with 14 bases left between them. CDR3 length equals 14 residues. The CDR3 region is CSARDPVGGHEQYF. Written as DNA, the CDR3 is TGCAGTGCTAGAGATCCGGTTGGGGGGCACGAGCAGTACTTC.

This sequence joins TRBV10-3 and TRBJ1-1, with 10 bases lining up with TRBD1. V shed 8 bases, J shed 1 base, and the junction held 4 bases outside the gene matches. The germline CDR1 and CDR2 sequences are ENHRY and SYGVKD. The CDR3 extends over 14 amino acids. The DNA of the CDR3 is TGTGCCATCCGGGACAGGGGATCGAACACTGAAGCTTTCTTT. It is translated as CAIRDRGSNTEAFF.

The chain recombines TRBV5-1 with TRBJ2-5, with D perhaps TRBD1 or TRBD2 (5 bases each). CDR1 and CDR2 from the germline V gene are SGHRS and YFSETQ. V lost 3 bases to trimming and J lost 3 bases, with 24 bases between them. The CDR3 extends over 18 amino acids. The CDR3 here is CASSCRRSTLMGEETQYF. In nucleotides, the CDR3 is TGCGCCAGCAGCTGCCGCCGGAGCACCTTAATGGGGGAAGAGACCCAGTACTTC.

This clonotype turned up a few times. The chain links TRBV10-3 to TRBJ1-1; 9 bases align to TRBD1. J was trimmed by 1 base and V by 11 bases; bases with no gene match: 2. Germline values: CDR1 ENHRY, CDR2 SYGVKD. The CDR3 extends over 12 amino acids. CDR3 DNA sequence: TGTGCCGTACAGGGGGCGAACACTGAAGCTTTCTTT. The encoded protein is CAVQGANTEAFF.

The rearrangement joins TRBV10-3 to TRBJ2-7; no definite D call. CDR1 ENHRY and CDR2 SYGVKD come from the germline V gene. V was shortened by 5 bases and J by 6 bases, with 11 bases between the two germline ends. The CDR3 runs 12 residues. The CDR3 coding sequence is TGTGCCATCAGTCTAGGCCTCCTCGAGCAGTACTTC. This translates into CAISLGLLEQYF.

The chain employs TRBV5-1 and TRBJ1-6, with TRBD1 identical over 7 bases. V lost 6 bases and J lost 10; bases outside the gene matches: 13. Germline CDR1 and CDR2: SGHRS and YFSETQ. CDR3 size: 15 residues. Written as DNA, the CDR3 is TGCGCCAGCAATTGGGGGGACAGAGGAACATCACCCCTCCACTTT. It specifies CASNWGDRGTSPLHF.

This clonotype was counted at least ten times. This chain links TRBV15 with TRBJ2-2; no reliable D call. The CDR3 runs to 13 residues. Trimming removed 3 bases from V and 3 bases from J, with 5 bases in between. Germline CDR1 and CDR2: LNHNV and YYDKDF (reference sequence). As DNA, the CDR3 is TGTGCCACCAGCAGCGACGACACCGGGGAGCTGTTTTTT. Translation: CATSSDDTGELFF.